This entry concerns a single T cell receptor (beta chain). This entry belongs to a study of CD8+CD57+ T cells in acquired aplastic anemia. V lost 7 bases and J 10 bases, leaving 13 bases between the germline ends. The CDR3 has 11 amino acids. Germline CDR1 LGHNT, CDR2 FRNRAP. Genomic DNA templated the TCR beta VDJ and CDR3 profiling. MiXCR, applied by TCRdb to the reads, yields one record per CDR3 protein. Among about half a million distinct CDR3 sequences listed, around 32% were seen once. Patients picked for sequencing had shown CD8+CD57+ cell expansion detected by flow cytometry. Each patient had severe acquired aplastic anemia.

The sequenced sample was sorted CD4+, CD8+, or CD8+CD57+ T cells (not recorded which) from PBMCs. The chain is built from TRBV12-5 and TRBJ1-1; D is ambiguous. This sequence originates from a human donor with aplastic anemia. In DNA form, the CDR3 reads TGTGCTAGTGTCCTTTCTAGCGGAGCTTTCTTT. This gives the protein CASVLSSGAFF. Full variable domain (outside the CDR3, taken from reference TRBV12-5 and TRBJ1-1): DARVTQTPRHKVTEMGQEVTMRCQPILGHNTVFWYRQTMMQGLELLAYFRNRAPLDDSGMPKDRFSAEMPDATLATLKIQPSEPRDSAVYFCASVLSSGAFFGQGTRLTVV.